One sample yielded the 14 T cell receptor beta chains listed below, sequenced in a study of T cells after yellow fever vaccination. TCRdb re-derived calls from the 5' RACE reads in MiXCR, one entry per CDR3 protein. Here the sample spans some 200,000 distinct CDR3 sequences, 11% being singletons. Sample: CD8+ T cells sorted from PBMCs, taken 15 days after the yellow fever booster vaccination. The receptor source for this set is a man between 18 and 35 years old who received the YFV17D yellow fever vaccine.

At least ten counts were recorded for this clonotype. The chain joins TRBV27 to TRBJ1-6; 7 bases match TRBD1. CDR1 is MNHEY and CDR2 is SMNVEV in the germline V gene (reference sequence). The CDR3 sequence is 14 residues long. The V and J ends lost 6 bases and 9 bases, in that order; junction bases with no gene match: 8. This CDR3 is CASRRDSPPSPLHF. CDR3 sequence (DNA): TGTGCCAGCAGAAGGGACAGTCCTCCTTCACCCCTCCACTTT.

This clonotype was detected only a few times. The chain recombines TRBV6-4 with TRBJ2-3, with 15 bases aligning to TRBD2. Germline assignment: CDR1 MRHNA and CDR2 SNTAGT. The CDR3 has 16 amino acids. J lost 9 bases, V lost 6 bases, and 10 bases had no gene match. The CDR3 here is CASRGLAGGLSGTQYF. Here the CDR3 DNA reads TGTGCCAGCAGGGGACTAGCGGGGGGTTTGAGTGGCACGCAGTATTTT.

In DNA, the CDR3 is TGTGCCAGCAGTCTACAGGGGGCGGATGGCTACACCTTC. Residues: CASSLQGADGYTF. The rearrangement joins TRBV9 to TRBJ1-2; 9 positions agree with TRBD1. The J segment lost 6 bases and the V segment lost 5 bases, leaving 5 bases of the junction unmatched. CDR3 length: 13 residues. Looked up from germline, CDR1 is SGDLS and CDR2 is YYNGEE.

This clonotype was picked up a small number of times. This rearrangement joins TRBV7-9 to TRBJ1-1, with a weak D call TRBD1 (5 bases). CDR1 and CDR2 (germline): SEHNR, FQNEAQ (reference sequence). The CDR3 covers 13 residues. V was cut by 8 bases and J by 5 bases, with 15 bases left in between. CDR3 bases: TGTGCCAGCTTGGGACGGGAGGGGACTGAAGCTTTCTTT. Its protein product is CASLGREGTEAFF.

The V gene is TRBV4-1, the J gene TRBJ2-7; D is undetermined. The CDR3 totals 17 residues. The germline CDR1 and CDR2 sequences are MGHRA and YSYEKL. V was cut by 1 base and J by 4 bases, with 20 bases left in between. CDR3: CASSQVQQATPPYEQYF. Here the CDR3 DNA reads TGCGCCAGCAGCCAAGTACAGCAGGCCACTCCACCGTACGAGCAGTACTTC.

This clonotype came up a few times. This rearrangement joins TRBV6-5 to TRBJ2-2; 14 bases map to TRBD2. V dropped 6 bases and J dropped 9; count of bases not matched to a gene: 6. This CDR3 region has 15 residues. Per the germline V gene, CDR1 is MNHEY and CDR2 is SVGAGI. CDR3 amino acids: CASSPGTSGGRELFF. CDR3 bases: TGTGCCAGCAGCCCCGGGACTAGCGGGGGCAGGGAGCTGTTTTTT.

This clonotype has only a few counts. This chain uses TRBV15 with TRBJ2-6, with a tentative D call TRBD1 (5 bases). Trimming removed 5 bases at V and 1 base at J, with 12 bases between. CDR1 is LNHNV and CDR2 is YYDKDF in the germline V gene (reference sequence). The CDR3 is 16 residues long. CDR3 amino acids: CATSGPQGSGANVLTF. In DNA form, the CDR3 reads TGTGCCACCAGCGGTCCGCAGGGTTCTGGGGCCAACGTCCTGACTTTC.

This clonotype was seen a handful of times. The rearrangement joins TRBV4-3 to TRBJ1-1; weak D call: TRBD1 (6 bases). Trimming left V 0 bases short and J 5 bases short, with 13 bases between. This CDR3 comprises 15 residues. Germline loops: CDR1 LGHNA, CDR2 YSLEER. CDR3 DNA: TGCGCCAGCAGCCAAGACGGGGGCGGGTATACTGAAGCTTTCTTT. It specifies CASSQDGGGYTEAFF.

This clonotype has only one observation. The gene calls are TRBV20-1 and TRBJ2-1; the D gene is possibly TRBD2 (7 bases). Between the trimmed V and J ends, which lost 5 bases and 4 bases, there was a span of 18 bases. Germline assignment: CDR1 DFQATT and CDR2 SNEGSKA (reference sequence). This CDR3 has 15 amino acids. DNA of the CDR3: TGCAGTGCTCCCGCTTGGGGAGGGGGTTACAATGAGCAGTTCTTC. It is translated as CSAPAWGGGYNEQFF.

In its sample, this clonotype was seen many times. CDR3 DNA sequence: TGCAGCGTGAAAACAGGGTTCAATGAGCAGTTCTTC. It specifies CSVKTGFNEQFF. This sequence joins TRBV29-1 and TRBJ2-1, with D perhaps matching TRBD1 (6 bases). Looked up from germline, CDR1 is SQVTM and CDR2 is ANQGSEA. The CDR3 consists of 12 residues. The V and J ends lost 6 bases and 6 bases respectively, with 12 bases between them.

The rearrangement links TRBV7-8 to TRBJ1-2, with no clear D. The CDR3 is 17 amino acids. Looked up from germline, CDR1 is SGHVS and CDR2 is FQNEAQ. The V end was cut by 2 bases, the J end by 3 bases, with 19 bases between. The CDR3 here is CASSLFATARKDYGYTF. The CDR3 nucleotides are TGTGCCAGCAGCTTATTTGCCACCGCGAGGAAGGACTATGGCTACACCTTC.

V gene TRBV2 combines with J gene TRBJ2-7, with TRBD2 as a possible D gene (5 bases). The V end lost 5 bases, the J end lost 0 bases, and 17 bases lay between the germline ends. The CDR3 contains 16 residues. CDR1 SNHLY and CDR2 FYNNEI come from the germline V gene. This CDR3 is CASSHSAGPSSYEQYF. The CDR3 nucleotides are TGTGCCAGCAGTCACTCCGCGGGTCCAAGCTCCTACGAGCAGTACTTC.

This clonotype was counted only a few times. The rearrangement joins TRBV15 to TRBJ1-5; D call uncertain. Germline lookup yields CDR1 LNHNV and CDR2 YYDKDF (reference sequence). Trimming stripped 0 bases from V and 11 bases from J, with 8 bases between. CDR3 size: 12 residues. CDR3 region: CATSRDGVTQHF. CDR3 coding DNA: TGTGCCACCAGCAGAGATGGGGTGACCCAGCATTTT.

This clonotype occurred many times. CDR3 residues: CASSHVDLDNEQFF. In DNA, the CDR3 is TGTGCCAGCAGCCACGTGGACCTCGACAATGAGCAGTTCTTC. V gene TRBV3-1 combines with J gene TRBJ2-1; D uncertain. The germline V gene encodes CDR1 LGHDT and CDR2 YNNKEL (reference sequence). This CDR3 spans 14 amino acids. V shed 3 bases and J shed 5 bases, with 11 bases lying between them.